This T cell receptor beta chain was identified in a study of blood T cell repertoires in COVID-19. As for the study in general: Sources were T cells, B-cell-depleted T cells, or PBMCs; the material itself was cDNA or gDNA.

In terms of age and location, participants ranged from roughly 18 to 100 years and lived in fewer than 30 US areas. The CDR3 contains 15 residues. The germline V and J ends were trimmed by 3 bases and 4 bases, with 15 bases remaining between them. The germline CDR1 and CDR2 sequences are SGHVS and FQNEAQ. In the source study's methods: Estimation of nucleated cell counts relied on the amplification of reference gene primers. Repertoires were generated with immunoSEQ multiplex PCR, while TCRdb's copy carries only in-frame clones and drops some. For V, J and clone size, that table is used; D and trimming come from the DNA. The table lists roughly 220,000 clones, 80% to 90% of them singletons, with 3% to 3.5% in the top ten.

The chain recombines TRBV7-8 with TRBJ1-2; D ambiguous. The sequenced material came from PBMCs or T cells enriched from blood (not recorded which). The receptor was isolated from a woman between 18 and 30 years old in a cohort exposed to, infected with or recovered from COVID-19 (not recorded which). The CDR3 loop reads CASSFGGSLPYGYTF. The CDR3 DNA is TGTGCCAGCAGCTTTGGCGGATCTTTACCCTATGGCTACACCTTC.